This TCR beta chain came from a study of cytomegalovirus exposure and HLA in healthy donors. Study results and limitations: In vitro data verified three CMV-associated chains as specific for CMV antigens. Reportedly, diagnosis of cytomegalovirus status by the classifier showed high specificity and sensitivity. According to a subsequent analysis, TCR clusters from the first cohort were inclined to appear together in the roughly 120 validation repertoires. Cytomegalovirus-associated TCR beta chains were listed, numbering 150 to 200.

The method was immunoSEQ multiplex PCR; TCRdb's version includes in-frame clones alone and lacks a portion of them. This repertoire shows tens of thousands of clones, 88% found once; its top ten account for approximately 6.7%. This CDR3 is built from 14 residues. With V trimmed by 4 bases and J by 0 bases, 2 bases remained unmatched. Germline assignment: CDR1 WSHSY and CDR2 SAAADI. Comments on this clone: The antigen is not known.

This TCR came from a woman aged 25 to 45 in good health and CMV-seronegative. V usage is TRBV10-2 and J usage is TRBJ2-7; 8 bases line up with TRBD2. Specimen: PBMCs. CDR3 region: CASSVTSGSYEQYF. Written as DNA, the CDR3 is TGCGCCAGCAGTGTTACTAGCGGCTCCTACGAGCAGTACTTC.